This T cell receptor beta chain was profiled in a study of T cells in Graves' hyperthyroidism and ophthalmopathy. Amplification yielded TCR beta CDR3 regions, with RNA transcripts as the source. First-round RT-PCR of the TCR CDR3 relied on the HTBI primer set. TCRdb processed the multiplex PCR reads anew with MiXCR; each CDR3 protein has one entry. Of 350,000 to 400,000 distinct CDR3 sequences in the sample, under 15% were seen once. This clonotype was counted ten times or more. The CDR3 is made up of 13 amino acids. Germline CDR1 reads DFQATT; CDR2 reads SNEGSKA (reference sequence). V lost 5 bases and J 0 bases, leaving 9 bases between the germline ends.

This clonotype was sampled from a woman aged 25 to 39 with Graves' hyperthyroidism. The chain carries TRBV20-1 and TRBJ2-3; D gene uncertain. Input material: blood. This CDR3 reads CSAQFGSTDTQYF. Here the CDR3 DNA reads TGCAGTGCTCAGTTCGGGAGCACAGATACGCAGTATTTT.